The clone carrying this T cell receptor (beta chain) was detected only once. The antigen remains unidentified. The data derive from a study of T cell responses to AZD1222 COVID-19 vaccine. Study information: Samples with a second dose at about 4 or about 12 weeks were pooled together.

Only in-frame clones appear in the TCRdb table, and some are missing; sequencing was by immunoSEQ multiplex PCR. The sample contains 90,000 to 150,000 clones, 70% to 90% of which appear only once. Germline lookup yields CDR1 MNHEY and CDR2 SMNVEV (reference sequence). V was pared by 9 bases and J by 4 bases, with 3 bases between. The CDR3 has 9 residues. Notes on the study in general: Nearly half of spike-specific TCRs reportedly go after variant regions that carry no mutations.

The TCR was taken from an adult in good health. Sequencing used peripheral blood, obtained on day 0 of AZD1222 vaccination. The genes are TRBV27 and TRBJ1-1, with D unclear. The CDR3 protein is CARLTEAFF. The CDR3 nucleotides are TGTGCCAGACTCACTGAAGCTTTCTTT.